Listed below are T cell receptor beta chains from one sample, sequenced in a study. Using its own MiXCR run on the 5' RACE reads, TCRdb lists one record per CDR3 protein. Here the sample spans 62,000 or so distinct CDR3 sequences, approximately 23% being singletons. Sequenced sample: memory CD4+ T cells sorted from a lymph node. The receptors come from a female donor with breast cancer. Both conserved end residues are part of each CDR3. Fields, in order: V gene, clone size, D gene, J gene, CDR3 protein, CDR3 DNA. The D gene is left open where the match is weak. Clone size appears in some rows only: once, few, many, or a class for an expanded clone.

TRBV6-2/TRBV6-3	few	-	TRBJ1-6	CASSPGGHMESPLHF	TGTGCCAGCAGCCCCGGGGGACATATGGAATCACCCCTCCACTTT
TRBV5-1	many	TRBD1	TRBJ1-2	CASSLEGQGHGYTF	TGCGCCAGCAGCTTGGAGGGACAGGGTCATGGCTACACCTTC
TRBV24-1	-	-	TRBJ2-1	CATSVGSNNEQFF	TGTGCCACTAGCGTCGGGTCGAACAATGAGCAGTTCTTC
TRBV20-1	few	TRBD2	TRBJ2-1	CSAGSGRGYNEQFF	TGCAGTGCTGGGAGCGGGAGGGGATACAATGAGCAGTTCTTC
TRBV9	-	TRBD2	TRBJ2-3	CASSVSLAEGFDTQYF	TGTGCCAGCAGCGTATCCCTAGCGGAGGGGTTTGATACGCAGTATTTT
TRBV4-3	many	TRBD2	TRBJ2-3	CASSQVAGAGTDTQYF	TGCGCCAGCAGCCAGGTAGCGGGAGCGGGCACAGATACGCAGTATTTT
TRBV11-3	many	-	TRBJ1-2	CASSLDMVGYTF	TGTGCCAGCAGCTTAGATATGGTGGGCTACACCTTC
TRBV7-3	many	-	TRBJ2-1	CASSLSIDERQFF	TGTGCCAGCAGCTTAAGTATCGATGAACGGCAGTTCTTC
TRBV4-3	-	-	TRBJ1-1	CASSQDRYNTEAFF	TGCGCCAGCAGCCAAGATCGGTATAACACTGAAGCTTTCTTT
TRBV20-1	-	TRBD1	TRBJ1-2	CSASRGRVGYTF	TGCAGTGCTTCGAGGGGGCGTGTTGGCTACACCTTC
TRBV28	few	-	TRBJ1-1	CASRISGGRNTEAFF	TGTGCCAGCAGGATATCCGGGGGAAGGAACACTGAAGCTTTCTTT
TRBV7-2	many	-	TRBJ1-2	CASSLDGGWNYGYTF	TGTGCCAGCAGCTTAGACGGGGGGTGGAACTATGGCTACACCTTC
TRBV7-3	many	-	TRBJ2-2	CASRTGNTGELFF	TGTGCCAGCAGAACAGGGAACACCGGGGAGCTGTTTTTT